This T cell receptor (beta chain) comes out of a study of blood T cell repertoires in COVID-19. Across the study: Donors in the United States, Italy and Spain gave samples during acute or convalescent COVID-19. Sources were T cells, B-cell-depleted T cells, or PBMCs; the material itself was cDNA or gDNA.

In the study's own analysis: The authors estimated nucleated cell counts from reference gene primer amplification. Assay: immunoSEQ multiplex PCR; the TCRdb copy retains only in-frame clones and omits some. V and J calls and clone size follow that table, whereas D and trimming were derived from the DNA. The sample lists approximately 160,000 clones; about 83% were seen once. The CDR3 is 16 residues long. Germline V gene sequence: CDR1 MNHNY, CDR2 SVGAGI (reference sequence). V trimming: 0 bases; J trimming: 2 bases; junction bases outside the gene matches: 3. This clone occurred once. This clonotype originated in a man aged 55 to 70 with acute or convalescent COVID-19. The sample taken for sequencing was peripheral blood. This chain joins TRBV6-6 and TRBJ2-4, with TRBD1 matching over 8 bases. CDR3: CASSYSRTGTKNIQYF. The CDR3 bases are TGTGCCAGCAGTTACTCCCGGACAGGGACCAAAAACATTCAGTACTTC.